Included here is one T cell receptor beta chain sequence, with context. This clonotype turned up a few times. Its antigen specificity is not known. Per-base qualities were not stored, and no clone one base away is much larger. TCR cDNA was made using 5'RACE template switching, a step that added a universal primer site and unique molecular identifiers. cDNA synthesis was primed from both the TCR alpha and TCR beta constant segments. Two PCR steps were used to amplify libraries, with sample barcodes and sequencing adapters being added in the second step. Sequencing of libraries was done on Illumina HiSeq 2500 (2x100 bp) or NovaSeq (2x150 bp). The paper's data handling went like this. Demultiplexing of reads and collapsing into UMI consensus sequences were performed with MIGEC, and V(D)J alignment was carried out with MiXCR. Using edgeR on replicate PBMC samples, clonotypes were called vaccine-responding if FDR was below 0.01 and the log2 fold change was above 5 up to day 15. Each bulk clonotype was labeled CD4 or CD8 based on which sequenced repertoire, CD4 or CD8, contained the clonotype at higher abundance. TCRdb applied fastp at Q25 and MiXCR to the public reads, then kept only in-frame beta chains. Each record represents a unique CDR3 protein, reported with the most common genes and DNA among its rows. What appears here as the V and J calls and clone size reflects TCRdb's work, not the paper's. This sample holds hundreds of thousands of distinct CDR3 sequences; around an eighth were observed only once. About 14% of the sample goes to the ten largest clones.

Based on the germline V gene (reference sequence), the CDR1 and CDR2 sequences are MNHEY and SMNVEV. V loses 2 bases, J loses 7 bases, and the germline ends lie 11 bases apart. The CDR3, cysteine through phenylalanine, is 13 amino acids long. Of the read, only the CDR3 DNA is kept; its 39 bases are in frame from base 1. According to the study, the label for this sample's treatment or condition signals: live attenuated yellow fever vaccine strain. Two biological replicates of bulk PBMCs were collected at each blood-draw timepoint. A standard Ficoll-Paque protocol was used to isolate PBMCs from peripheral blood. TriZol was used to extract RNA from bulk PBMCs, from CD4 and CD8 fractions, and from dextramer-positive and dextramer-negative fractions. These data belong to a study of T cells after yellow fever vaccination (dated by TCRdb to about 2019). In the study overall: The SMART-Seq v4 Ultra Low Input RNA kit was used to prepare libraries from fractions with low cell numbers. To follow T-cell clones before and after both primary and booster YFV17D yellow fever vaccination, bulk TCR alpha and beta repertoires underwent longitudinal sequencing. Two healthy male donors, one aged 18 to 30 and one aged 30 to 39 years, were included in the cohort. Blood was collected at multiple timepoints before and after primary and secondary immunization, and bulk PBMC replicates and cell subsets were isolated.

The full study reports these points: Because the study included only a couple of donors, the extent to which the findings can be generalized is limited. The secondary T-cell response was found to be weaker but faster than the primary response, with a peak reached on day 5 rather than on day 15. After the booster, most clones that had expanded after primary vaccination were detected again (around 97% of CD4 and more than 85% of CD8), suggesting broad maintenance of memory. A small share of clonotypes occurred in both CD4 and CD8 compartments, likely arising from convergent recombination. FACS-sorted repertoires could contain abundant contaminating clonotypes from the bulk population, so computational filtering was required.

The TCR sequence derives from a man aged 25 to 40 who received the YFV17D yellow fever vaccine. Here the sequenced sample was PBMCs, taken on the day of the yellow fever booster vaccination. The sequence is built from TRBV27 and TRBJ2-5; the D gene lacks a confident call. The CDR3 sequence is CASSLVSWGTQYF. The nucleotides read TGTGCCAGCAGTTTAGTTTCTTGGGGGACCCAGTACTTC.